What follows is one T cell receptor beta chain and its context. The data originate from a study of cytomegalovirus exposure and HLA in healthy donors. CDR1 SGHNT and CDR2 YYREEE come from the germline V gene (reference sequence). There are 13 residues in the CDR3. Trimming stripped 1 base from V and 4 bases from J, with 8 bases between. The PCR ran on 60 Vbeta and 13 Jbeta primers. Only in-frame clones appear in the TCRdb table, and some are missing; sequencing was by immunoSEQ multiplex PCR. The data contain some 120,000 clones, 80% to 85% of them seen just once; the ten biggest clones take up 2.2%. The clonotype was recovered from a woman in her 40s in good health and CMV-seronegative. The chain couples TRBV5-4 to TRBJ2-5, with D perhaps TRBD1 (5 bases). Material for sequencing was PBMCs. The CDR3 spells CASSLYQGETQYF. CDR3 nucleotide sequence: TGTGCCAGCAGCTTGTACCAGGGAGAGACCCAGTACTTC.